These 30 T cell receptor beta chains originate from one sample sequenced in a study of vaccination and CD4 T cells after COVID-19. Their specific antigens are unknown. The Oncomine TCR Beta short-read assay was applied to DNA of cultured CD4+ T cells. Genomic DNA was taken out of cultured CD4+ T cells by extraction. TCRdb re-derived calls from the PCR reads in MiXCR, one entry per CDR3 protein. The repertoire includes about 10,000 distinct CDR3 sequences, approximately 35% of them detected once, and 15% sits in the top ten. The treatment is: roughly ten-day PBMC culture with coronavirus spike peptide pools or control peptides (ViraFEST assay). CD4+ T lymphocytes from the unexposed donor were collected before the COVID-19 pandemic (2011-2018). Sequenced input: CD4+ T cells from blood, cultured in vitro. All receptors come from a human donor in good health.

The chain is built from TRBV6-2 or TRBV6-3 and TRBJ2-1; 8 bases agree with TRBD1. Germline loops: CDR1 MNHEY, CDR2 SVGEGT. V was clipped by 4 bases and J by 5 bases; unmatched bases: 7. The CDR3 consists of 15 residues. The CDR3 sequence: CASSSARGLHNEQFF. The CDR3 region has the DNA TGTGCCAGCAGTTCTGCCAGGGGGCTCCACAATGAGCAGTTCTTC.

The V call is TRBV6-2 or TRBV6-3, the J call TRBJ2-7; TRBD1 is a possible D gene (6 bases). Trimming took 5 bases from V and 7 from J, leaving 21 bases between them. In germline, CDR1 is MNHEY, CDR2 SVGEGT. The CDR3 spans 15 residues. CDR3 nucleotides: TGTGCCAGCAGTGCTTATGGACAGATCCACCCGGAGCAGTACTTC. This encodes CASSAYGQIHPEQYF.

The gene calls are TRBV29-1 and TRBJ2-3; D unresolved. The CDR3 length is 12 residues. The V gene lost 2 bases and the J gene lost 2 bases, with 5 bases spanning the gap. From germline, CDR1 is SQVTM and CDR2 ANQGSEA. CDR3 region: CSVERVTDTQYF. For the CDR3, the DNA is TGCAGCGTTGAACGGGTCACAGATACGCAGTATTTT.

This clonotype was seen a handful of times. The rearrangement joins TRBV20-1 to TRBJ2-3, with TRBD2 as a possible D gene (5 bases). V lost 5 bases and J lost 1, with 13 bases in between. Looked up from germline, CDR1 is DFQATT and CDR2 is SNEGSKA (reference sequence). The CDR3 loop spans 14 amino acids. The CDR3 region has the DNA TGCAGTGCTTTTAGTAGCGAGCGCACAGATACGCAGTATTTT. It is translated as CSAFSSERTDTQYF.

This clonotype was found a few times. For the CDR3, the DNA is TGTGCCAGTGGACAGGTTAGCTCTGGGGCCAACGTCCTGACTTTC. Amino acid sequence: CASGQVSSGANVLTF. The chain employs TRBV19 and TRBJ2-6; 7 nucleotides align to TRBD1. The J segment lost 0 bases and the V segment lost 8 bases, leaving 4 bases of the junction unmatched. This CDR3 spans 15 amino acids. Germline V lookup: CDR1 LNHDA, CDR2 SQIVND (reference sequence). Based on the CDR3 plus reference TRBV19 and TRBJ2-6, the full variable domain is DGGITQSPKYLFRKEGQNVTLSCEQNLNHDAMYWYRQDPGQGLRLIYYSQIVNDFQKGDIAEGYSVSREKKESFPLTVTSAQKNPTAFYLCASGQVSSGANVLTFGAGSRLTVL.

The rearrangement joins TRBV28 to TRBJ1-4; TRBD1 is a possible D gene (5 bases). The CDR3 spans 14 residues. Germline V gene lookup returns CDR1 MDHEN and CDR2 SYDVKM. The germline V and J ends were trimmed by 3 bases and 5 bases, with 10 bases remaining between them. The CDR3 region has the DNA TGTGCCAGCAGTTTGGCGGGGGTCAATGAAAAACTGTTTTTT. This codes for CASSLAGVNEKLFF.

The chain couples TRBV18 to TRBJ1-5, with TRBD1 identical over 7 bases. J was trimmed by 5 bases and V by 6 bases; bases with no gene match: 7. CDR1 is KGHSH, CDR2 LQKENI, per germline. The CDR3 has 14 amino acids. The CDR3 nucleotides are TGTGCCAGCTCCCTCAACGGACAGGATCAGCCCCAGCATTTT. Protein product: CASSLNGQDQPQHF.

This chain links TRBV10-3 with TRBJ2-2; 8 bases are shared with TRBD1. Germline loops: CDR1 ENHRY, CDR2 SYGVKD. The CDR3 is 13 amino acids. Trimming at V came to 9 bases and at J to 6 bases, leaving 6 bases not matched to a gene. The CDR3 region is CAISDRVAGELFF. The CDR3 region has the DNA TGTGCCATTTCGGACAGGGTCGCCGGGGAGCTGTTTTTT.

This CDR3 is CSARGLSVAGANVLTF. The CDR3 DNA follows: TGCAGTGCTAGGGGCTTGAGCGTGGCTGGGGCCAACGTCCTGACTTTC. The chain couples TRBV20-1 to TRBJ2-6; D remains unclear. The CDR3 runs 16 residues. V was trimmed by 3 bases and J by 2 bases, leaving 14 bases between them. Per the germline V gene, CDR1 is DFQATT and CDR2 is SNEGSKA (reference sequence).

This clonotype was seen more than once but under ten times. This sequence joins TRBV10-3 and TRBJ1-5; D may be TRBD1 (5 bases). Germline values: CDR1 ENHRY, CDR2 SYGVKD. The CDR3 has 15 residues. V lost 2 bases, J lost 1 base, and 9 bases lay in between. CDR3 sequence: CAISEGGDSNQPQHF. In DNA form, the CDR3 reads TGTGCCATCAGTGAGGGGGGGGACAGCAATCAGCCCCAGCATTTT.

This chain uses TRBV6-5 with TRBJ2-7, with D perhaps matching TRBD1 (5 bases). Trimming pared 0 bases from V and 1 base from J, leaving 19 bases between. CDR1 and CDR2 (germline): MNHEY, SVGAGI. The CDR3 covers 18 residues. The CDR3, as DNA: TGTGCCAGCAGTTACTCGATAATCCAGGGTCTGCCATCCTACGAGCAGTACTTC. This sequence encodes CASSYSIIQGLPSYEQYF.

Written as DNA, the CDR3 is TGTGCCAGTATAAGGAACACTGAAGCTTTCTTT. Translated: CASIRNTEAFF. The chain joins TRBV19 to TRBJ1-1, with D unclear. CDR3 length: 11 residues. Germline CDR1 and CDR2: LNHDA and SQIVND (reference sequence). Trimming stripped 7 bases from V and 1 base from J, with 4 bases between.

The rearrangement uses TRBV4-3 and TRBJ2-1; TRBD2 agrees at 10 bases. In germline, CDR1 is LGHNA, CDR2 YSLEER. Trimming removed 2 bases from V and 4 bases from J; junction bases left unmatched: 2. This CDR3 has 15 amino acids. The CDR3 reads CASSQLAGEYNEQFF. The DNA for the CDR3 is TGCGCCAGCAGCCAACTAGCGGGAGAGTACAATGAGCAGTTCTTC.

This clonotype was observed a few times. The chain joins TRBV19 to TRBJ1-6; TRBD1 is a possible D gene (5 bases). V lost 7 bases and J lost 4, with 11 bases in between. Germline CDR1 is LNHDA and CDR2 is SQIVND (reference sequence). This CDR3 is built from 14 residues. This chain's CDR3 is CASNSTEYNSPLHF. The CDR3 nucleotides read TGTGCCAGTAATTCGACAGAATATAATTCACCCCTCCACTTT. Filled out from reference TRBV19 and TRBJ1-6, the complete variable domain reads DGGITQSPKYLFRKEGQNVTLSCEQNLNHDAMYWYRQDPGQGLRLIYYSQIVNDFQKGDIAEGYSVSREKKESFPLTVTSAQKNPTAFYLCASNSTEYNSPLHFGNGTRLTVT.

The V gene is TRBV19, the J gene TRBJ2-2; 11 bases map to TRBD2. Germline trimming cut 7 bases from V and 6 bases from J; bases unmatched to any gene: 7. Germline CDR1 reads LNHDA; CDR2 reads SQIVND (reference sequence). The CDR3 extends over 15 amino acids. For the CDR3, the DNA is TGTGCCAGTACCGCGGTTAGCGGGAGGGCCGGGGAGCTGTTTTTT. Translated, it gives CASTAVSGRAGELFF.

This clonotype appeared a few times. The V and J genes are TRBV6-1 and TRBJ1-5; 10 nucleotides align to TRBD1. The CDR3 spans 16 residues. Germline V gene lookup returns CDR1 MNHNS and CDR2 SASEGT. With 6 bases clipped from V and 7 bases from J, the junction kept 12 bases outside the gene matches. The CDR3 region has the DNA TGTGCCAGCAGATGGGACAGGGGAGGGTTCAGGCAGCCCCAGCATTTT. This encodes CASRWDRGGFRQPQHF.

V gene TRBV20-1 combines with J gene TRBJ2-5, with TRBD1 matching 10 bases. V was clipped by 7 bases and J by 1 base; unmatched bases: 0. The CDR3 runs to 12 residues. Germline-derived CDR1 and CDR2 are DFQATT and SNEGSKA (reference sequence). In DNA, the CDR3 is TGCAGTGGGACAGGGGGCCAAGAGACCCAGTACTTC. Amino acids: CSGTGGQETQYF.

This sequence joins TRBV19 and TRBJ2-7; 14 nucleotides line up with TRBD2. The CDR3 is 15 amino acids. J lost 6 bases, V lost 5 bases, and 6 bases had no gene match. Germline CDR1 reads LNHDA; CDR2 reads SQIVND (reference sequence). In DNA form, the CDR3 reads TGTGCCAGTAGTGGACTAGCGGGAGGTGGAGGCGAGCAGTACTTC. Its protein is CASSGLAGGGGEQYF.

This clonotype appeared a few times. The chain couples TRBV20-1 to TRBJ2-1; 9 bases fit TRBD2. There are 16 residues in the CDR3. Trimming at V came to 2 bases and at J to 6 bases, leaving 11 bases not matched to a gene. Germline V gene data show CDR1 as DFQATT and CDR2 as SNEGSKA (reference sequence). In DNA form, the CDR3 reads TGCAGTGCTAGACCCGCCACTAGCGGGCGGACCAATGAGCAGTTCTTC. This encodes CSARPATSGRTNEQFF.

The gene calls are TRBV12-3 or TRBV12-4 and TRBJ1-2, with D hard to call. Trimming removed 9 bases at V and 7 bases at J, with 21 bases between. CDR3 length: 14 residues. CDR3: CARCDEGASCGYTF. CDR3 bases: TGTGCCAGATGCGACGAGGGTGCCTCTTGTGGCTACACCTTC.

This clonotype has just a few counts. The chain is built from TRBV7-3 and TRBJ2-7; 7 nucleotides match TRBD2. The CDR3 spans 16 residues. Trimming removed 1 base from V and 5 bases from J; junction bases left unmatched: 11. Germline CDR1 is SGHTA and CDR2 is FQGTGA. CDR3 nucleotides: TGTGCCAGCAGCTTAAACAAGGCGGGGGTAACTAACGAGCAGTACTTC. Translation: CASSLNKAGVTNEQYF.

This chain uses TRBV7-2 with TRBJ1-2; 7 bases match TRBD1. The CDR3 is 12 amino acids. With 5 bases clipped from V and 7 bases from J, the junction kept 4 bases outside the gene matches. CDR1 and CDR2 from the germline V gene are SGHTA and FQGNSA. The CDR3 sequence: CASSPTGLGYTF. In DNA, the CDR3 is TGTGCCAGCAGCCCGACAGGGCTTGGCTACACCTTC.

This chain links TRBV11-2 with TRBJ2-7; 7 bases line up with TRBD2. The CDR3 totals 16 residues. CDR1 is SGHAT and CDR2 is FQNNGV in the germline V gene. V was clipped by 2 bases and J by 4 bases; unmatched bases: 11. CDR3 sequence reads: CASSLRGRDPIYEQYF. CDR3 DNA sequence: TGTGCCAGCAGCTTACGTGGGAGGGACCCAATTTACGAGCAGTACTTC.

The V call is TRBV20-1, the J call TRBJ2-1; 8 bases agree with TRBD2. V lost 0 bases to trimming and J lost 7 bases; unmatched junction nucleotides: 8. CDR1 and CDR2 (germline): DFQATT, SNEGSKA (reference sequence). The CDR3 runs 15 residues. This CDR3 is CSARDPAGVLNEQFF. The CDR3 DNA reads TGCAGTGCTAGAGATCCAGCGGGAGTTTTGAATGAGCAGTTCTTC.

The chain is built from TRBV30 and TRBJ1-5; possible D gene TRBD1, 5 bases. With 2 bases removed from V and 5 bases from J, the gap between germline ends came to 10 bases. The CDR3 is 13 amino acids. Germline values: CDR1 GTSNPN, CDR2 SVGIG (reference sequence). CDR3 sequence: CAWSRQGYQPQHF. CDR3 DNA: TGTGCCTGGAGTAGGCAGGGATATCAGCCCCAGCATTTT.

The rearrangement uses TRBV6-5 and TRBJ2-1, with D maybe TRBD2 (6 bases). Between the trimmed V and J ends, which lost 2 bases and 2 bases, there was a span of 13 bases. This CDR3 is built from 16 residues. CDR1 is MNHEY and CDR2 is SVGAGI in the germline V gene. The CDR3 DNA sequence: TGTGCCAGCAGTTACGGAGGGTTTGACACCTACAATGAGCAGTTCTTC. Encoded protein: CASSYGGFDTYNEQFF.

The sample holds a few counts of this clonotype. The gene calls are TRBV24-1 and TRBJ2-5; D is possibly TRBD1 or TRBD2 (6 bases each). The V gene lost 2 bases and the J gene lost 5 bases, with 23 bases spanning the gap. In germline, CDR1 is KGHDR, CDR2 SFDVKD. CDR3 length equals 18 residues. The CDR3 sequence is CATSDSLRPGGLEETQYF. The CDR3 nucleotides are TGTGCCACCAGTGATTCGCTCAGGCCCGGGGGCTTAGAGGAGACCCAGTACTTC.

The chain has TRBV7-2 and TRBJ1-5, with TRBD1 matching over 10 bases. The CDR3 sequence is 18 residues long. The germline gives CDR1 SGHTA, CDR2 FQGNSA. Trimming took 5 bases from V and 7 from J; bases not matched to a gene: 17. CDR3 nucleotides: TGTGCCAGCAGCCCATTACCTGTAGGACAGGGGGTAGAACAGCCCCAGCATTTT. This sequence encodes CASSPLPVGQGVEQPQHF.

The chain is built from TRBV6-2 or TRBV6-3 and TRBJ2-7, with D possibly being TRBD1 or TRBD2 (5 bases each). V was shortened by 6 bases and J by 5 bases, with 11 bases between the two germline ends. Germline V lookup: CDR1 MNHEY, CDR2 SVGEGT. The CDR3 has 12 amino acids. The CDR3 sequence: CASSLRGHEQYF. Here the CDR3 DNA reads TGTGCCAGCAGCCTCCGGGGCCACGAGCAGTACTTC.

The CDR3 coding sequence is TGCAGCGTTGGATTCGGCGGAGGAACTGAAGCTTTCTTT. This gives the protein CSVGFGGGTEAFF. The genes are TRBV29-1 and TRBJ1-1; D is unresolved. V lost 4 bases and J lost 5, with 14 bases in between. The germline V gene encodes CDR1 SQVTM and CDR2 ANQGSEA. The CDR3 covers 13 residues.